The 23 T cell receptor beta chains below all came from one sample that was sequenced in a study of blood T cell repertoires in COVID-19. Method: immunoSEQ multiplex PCR; TCRdb's copy keeps in-frame clones and lacks some. In the table there are over 250,000 clones, 70% to 85% of which are singletons. Sequenced input: peripheral blood. Every receptor here comes from a woman older than 75 with acute or convalescent COVID-19.

The V gene is TRBV6-5, the J gene TRBJ1-5, with 7 bases that match TRBD1. Unmatched junction bases numbered 6, after V lost 7 bases and J lost 3 bases. The CDR3 consists of 14 residues. CDR1 and CDR2 (germline): MNHEY, SVGAGI. Written as DNA, the CDR3 is TGTGCCAGCAAGTCGACAGGGCTCAATCAGCCCCAGCATTTT. This translates into CASKSTGLNQPQHF.

This clone was observed a handful of times. CDR3 sequence: CASSHATGTKNIQYF. The CDR3 DNA is TGTGCCAGCAGCCACGCGACAGGGACCAAAAACATTCAGTACTTC. The chain uses TRBV3-1 (or the pseudogene TRBV3-2) and TRBJ2-4; 7 nucleotides match TRBD1. V trimming: 3 bases; J trimming: 2 bases; junction bases outside the gene matches: 4. The germline gives CDR1 LGHDT, CDR2 YNNKEL (reference sequence). The CDR3 runs 15 residues.

The chain has TRBV16 and TRBJ1-4, with a weak D call TRBD1 (5 bases). Germline CDR1 and CDR2: KGHSY and FQNENV. The CDR3 extends over 14 amino acids. Trimming cost V 4 bases and J 8 bases, with 14 bases left between them. DNA of the CDR3: TGTGCCAGCAGCCCAGTTTCGACAGCGGAAAAACTGTTTTTT. Protein: CASSPVSTAEKLFF.

The table lists this clone with a few counts. This chain joins TRBV4-3 and TRBJ1-2; no clear D gene. The CDR3 has 16 amino acids. The V and J ends lost 0 bases and 5 bases respectively, with 16 bases between them. Germline loops: CDR1 LGHNA, CDR2 YSLEER. In nucleotides, the CDR3 is TGCGCCAGCAGCCAAGATACCCGCGGAGGAGGTTATGGCTACACCTTC. This translates into CASSQDTRGGGYGYTF.

The chain carries TRBV5-6 and TRBJ2-7; TRBD2 might be the D (7 bases). Trimming removed 4 bases at V and 2 bases at J, with 16 bases between. CDR3 length equals 15 residues. Germline CDR1 and CDR2: SGHDT and YYEEEE. Here the CDR3 DNA reads TGTGCCAGCAGCGCCGGTTTGGGGGGGCCCTACGAGCAGTACTTC. Protein: CASSAGLGGPYEQYF.

This clone appeared a few times. The J gene is TRBJ1-5, the V gene TRBV6-5; D not resolved. V dropped 6 bases and J dropped 2 bases, with 8 bases sitting between them. Germline CDR1 is MNHEY and CDR2 is SVGAGI. The CDR3 has 13 amino acids. CDR3 nucleotides: TGTGCCAGCAGGGGAGCCCGCAATCAGCCCCAGCATTTT. Encoded protein: CASRGARNQPQHF.

This clone has just a few counts. This rearrangement joins TRBV9 to TRBJ1-5; D is unclear. The CDR3 is 12 residues long. The germline V gene has CDR1 SGDLS and CDR2 YYNGEE. Trimming took off 6 bases at V and 5 bases at J, with 9 bases between the two ends. The CDR3 nucleotides are TGTGCCAGCAACTTTCTCGATCAGCCCCAGCATTTT. Translation: CASNFLDQPQHF.

V gene TRBV7-2 combines with J gene TRBJ2-3, with 7 bases lining up with TRBD2. From germline, CDR1 is SGHTA and CDR2 FQGNSA. With 1 base clipped from V and 11 bases from J, the junction kept 12 bases outside the gene matches. The CDR3 runs to 15 residues. The CDR3 is CASSLEGGGGGKQYF. In nucleotides, the CDR3 is TGTGCCAGCAGCTTAGAGGGCGGTGGGGGAGGGAAGCAGTATTTT. Full variable domain (rest looked up from reference TRBV7-2 and TRBJ2-3): GAGVSQSPSNKVTEKGKDVELRCDPISGHTALYWYRQSLGQGLEFLIYFQGNSAPDKSGLPSDRFSAERTGGSVSTLTIQRTQQEDSAVYLCASSLEGGGGGKQYFGPGTRLTVL.

The chain joins TRBV19 to TRBJ1-3; D remains unclear. Germline lookup yields CDR1 LNHDA and CDR2 SQIVND (reference sequence). The CDR3 extends over 14 amino acids. V was trimmed by 4 bases and J by 5 bases, leaving 12 bases between them. The CDR3 DNA follows: TGTGCCAGTAGTAGGGCCAGGTCCAGAAACACCATATATTTT. Translated: CASSRARSRNTIYF.

The chain is built from TRBV7-9 and TRBJ1-4; TRBD1 matches at 10 bases. CDR3 size: 16 residues. Trimming cost V 5 bases and J 4 bases; bases outside gene matches: 7. CDR1 and CDR2 from the germline V gene are SEHNR and FQNEAQ (reference sequence). The CDR3 is CASSKETGGHNEKLFF. The DNA of the CDR3 is TGTGCCAGCAGCAAAGAGACAGGGGGCCATAATGAAAAACTGTTTTTT. Using reference TRBV7-9 and TRBJ1-4 for the parts outside the CDR3, the full variable domain is DTGVSQNPRHKITKRGQNVTFRCDPISEHNRLYWYRQTLGQGPEFLTYFQNEAQLEKSRLLSDRFSAERPKGSFSTLEIQRTEQGDSAMYLCASSKETGGHNEKLFFGSGTQLSVL.

This chain uses TRBV2 with TRBJ1-5; D might be TRBD1 (6 bases). V lost 7 bases and J 2 bases, leaving 15 bases between the germline ends. CDR1 and CDR2 (germline): SNHLY, FYNNEI. The CDR3 runs 15 residues. CDR3: CASKPNSGGNQPQHF. The CDR3 DNA sequence: TGTGCCAGCAAACCAAATTCAGGGGGCAATCAGCCCCAGCATTTT.

The J gene is TRBJ1-4, the V gene TRBV7-2; the match to TRBD1 covers 7 bases. The V segment lost 6 bases and the J segment 8 bases; nucleotides outside the gene matches: 12. Looked up from germline, CDR1 is SGHTA and CDR2 is FQGNSA. The CDR3 contains 15 residues. CDR3 protein: CASRAQGLTGEKLFF. DNA for the CDR3: TGTGCCAGCAGGGCACAGGGGCTTACGGGGGAAAAACTGTTTTTT.

V and J are TRBV3-1 (or the pseudogene TRBV3-2) and TRBJ1-1; D not resolved. This CDR3 has 13 residues. V shed 1 base and J shed 5 bases, with 8 bases lying between them. Germline V lookup: CDR1 LGHDT, CDR2 YNNKEL (reference sequence). CDR3: CASSQGGETEAFF. CDR3 nucleotide sequence: TGTGCCAGCAGCCAAGGTGGGGAGACTGAAGCTTTCTTT.

The J gene is TRBJ2-5, the V gene TRBV6-5; D is ambiguous. V lost 6 bases and J 7 bases, leaving 9 bases between the germline ends. This CDR3 region has 11 residues. Looked up from germline, CDR1 is MNHEY and CDR2 is SVGAGI. CDR3 protein: CASSSFGTQYF. Here the CDR3 DNA reads TGTGCCAGCAGCTCCTTCGGGACCCAGTACTTC.

This clone was observed once. The chain joins TRBV6-5 to TRBJ1-5; 10 bases fit TRBD1. Unmatched junction bases numbered 4, after V lost 2 bases and J lost 6 bases. Germline V gene data show CDR1 as MNHEY and CDR2 as SVGAGI. The CDR3 sequence is 15 residues long. Here the CDR3 reads CASSYAGTGVQPQHF. The CDR3 coding sequence is TGTGCCAGCAGTTACGCCGGGACAGGGGTTCAGCCCCAGCATTTT.

The V and J genes are TRBV7-2 and TRBJ2-5; TRBD2 matches at 7 bases. CDR3 length equals 12 residues. From germline, CDR1 is SGHTA and CDR2 FQGNSA. After removal of 5 bases from V and 5 bases from J, the junction contained 2 bases not matched to a gene. Here the CDR3 reads CASSTRGETQYF. For the CDR3, the DNA is TGTGCCAGCAGCACGCGGGGGGAGACCCAGTACTTC.

This chain uses TRBV12-3 or TRBV12-4 with TRBJ1-2, with D tentatively TRBD1 (5 bases). The CDR3 length is 13 residues. Deletions cut 5 bases from V and 8 bases from J, with 15 bases between. The CDR3 here is CASSRDFSDGYTF. CDR3 bases: TGTGCCAGCAGTCGGGACTTCTCGGACGGCTACACCTTC.

Here the CDR3 DNA reads TGTGCCAGCAGCAAAGGACAGGACTTCGGCTACACCTTC. Protein sequence: CASSKGQDFGYTF. The chain recombines TRBV5-4 with TRBJ1-2; 7 positions match TRBD1. This CDR3 is 13 amino acids long. Germline V gene data show CDR1 as SGHNT and CDR2 as YYREEE (reference sequence). Trimming removed 4 bases from V and 8 bases from J; junction bases left unmatched: 8.

V and J are TRBV2 and TRBJ1-4; 10 bases align to TRBD1. The germline gives CDR1 SNHLY, CDR2 FYNNEI. J lost 8 bases, V lost 10 bases, and 7 bases had no gene match. The length of the CDR3 is 13 residues. The CDR3 is CATRDRGLEKLFF. CDR3 DNA: TGTGCCACCCGGGACAGGGGCTTGGAAAAACTGTTTTTT.

V is TRBV4-1 and J is TRBJ2-1; 8 bases are a match to TRBD2. In germline, CDR1 is MGHRA, CDR2 YSYEKL. This CDR3 contains 16 residues. The junction had 14 bases not matched to a gene; V was cut back by 5 bases and J by 8 bases. CDR3 residues: CASSTLGSGRRDEQFF. In DNA, the CDR3 is TGCGCCAGCAGCACCCTTGGGAGCGGGAGAAGAGATGAGCAGTTCTTC.

V is TRBV2 and J is TRBJ1-1; the match to TRBD1 covers 7 bases. The CDR3 is 12 residues long. V was pared by 10 bases and J by 5 bases, with 7 bases of the junction left unmatched. CDR1 and CDR2 from the germline V gene are SNHLY and FYNNEI. The CDR3 spells CATDRDETEAFF. Here the CDR3 DNA reads TGTGCCACCGACAGGGATGAGACTGAAGCTTTCTTT.

This chain uses TRBV7-2 with TRBJ2-3, with 13 positions matching TRBD2. V shed 3 bases and J 4 bases; nucleotides not matched to a gene: 7. The V gene's germline CDR1 is SGHTA and CDR2 FQGNSA. The length of the CDR3 is 17 residues. The CDR3 nucleotides are TGTGCCAGCAGCTTTGCCGGGACTAGCGGGGTGGCAGATACGCAGTATTTT. Protein: CASSFAGTSGVADTQYF.

The sample holds a few counts of this clone. This rearrangement joins TRBV30 to TRBJ2-5, with D tentatively TRBD1 or TRBD2 (6 bases each). Germline V gene data show CDR1 as GTSNPN and CDR2 as SVGIG (reference sequence). The CDR3 extends over 11 amino acids. V was clipped by 5 bases and J by 5 bases, with 9 bases between them. The CDR3 protein is CAWGGLETQYF. Written as DNA, the CDR3 is TGTGCCTGGGGGGGGCTTGAGACCCAGTACTTC.